Below are 3 T cell receptor beta chains sequenced from a single sample in a study of blood T cell repertoires in COVID-19. Only in-frame clones appear in the TCRdb table, and some are missing; sequencing was by immunoSEQ multiplex PCR. The sample has about 180,000 clones; approximately 82% are singletons. The sequenced sample was PBMCs or T cells enriched from blood (not recorded which). The receptors come from a woman in her 50s who had recovered from COVID-19.

The gene calls are TRBV11-2 and TRBJ1-6; D is perhaps TRBD1 (6 bases). The germline CDR1 and CDR2 sequences are SGHAT and FQNNGV. The CDR3 runs to 16 residues. V was pared by 1 base and J by 7 bases, with 14 bases between. CDR3 in amino acids: CASSLGGGHLNSPLHF. CDR3 DNA sequence: TGTGCCAGCAGCTTAGGAGGGGGACACCTAAATTCACCCCTCCACTTT.

In its sample, this clone was seen once. CDR3 nucleotides: TGTGCCAGCAGCTCCCCGGGACAGGGGGCGACCAAGACCCAGTACTTC. Protein product: CASSSPGQGATKTQYF. The chain recombines TRBV7-2 with TRBJ2-5, with 12 bases lining up with TRBD1. J gave up 6 bases and V 4 bases, and 9 bases lay outside the gene matches. CDR3 length: 16 residues. The germline V gene encodes CDR1 SGHTA and CDR2 FQGNSA.

The chain joins TRBV28 to TRBJ2-3; D possibly corresponds to TRBD1 (6 bases). Germline values: CDR1 MDHEN, CDR2 SYDVKM. The germline V and J ends were trimmed by 7 bases and 1 base, with 12 bases remaining between them. The CDR3 extends over 14 amino acids. The CDR3 coding sequence is TGTGCCAGCAACCGCTCAGGGGGCACAGATACGCAGTATTTT. This encodes CASNRSGGTDTQYF.